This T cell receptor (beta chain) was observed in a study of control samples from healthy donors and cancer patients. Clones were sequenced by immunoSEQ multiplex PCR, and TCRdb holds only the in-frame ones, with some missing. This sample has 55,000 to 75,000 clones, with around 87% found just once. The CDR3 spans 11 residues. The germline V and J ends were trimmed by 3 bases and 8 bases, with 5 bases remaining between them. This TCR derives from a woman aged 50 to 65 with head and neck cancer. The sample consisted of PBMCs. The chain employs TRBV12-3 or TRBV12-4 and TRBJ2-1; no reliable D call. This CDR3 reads CASSFLDEQFF. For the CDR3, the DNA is TGTGCCAGCAGTTTTTTGGATGAGCAGTTCTTC.